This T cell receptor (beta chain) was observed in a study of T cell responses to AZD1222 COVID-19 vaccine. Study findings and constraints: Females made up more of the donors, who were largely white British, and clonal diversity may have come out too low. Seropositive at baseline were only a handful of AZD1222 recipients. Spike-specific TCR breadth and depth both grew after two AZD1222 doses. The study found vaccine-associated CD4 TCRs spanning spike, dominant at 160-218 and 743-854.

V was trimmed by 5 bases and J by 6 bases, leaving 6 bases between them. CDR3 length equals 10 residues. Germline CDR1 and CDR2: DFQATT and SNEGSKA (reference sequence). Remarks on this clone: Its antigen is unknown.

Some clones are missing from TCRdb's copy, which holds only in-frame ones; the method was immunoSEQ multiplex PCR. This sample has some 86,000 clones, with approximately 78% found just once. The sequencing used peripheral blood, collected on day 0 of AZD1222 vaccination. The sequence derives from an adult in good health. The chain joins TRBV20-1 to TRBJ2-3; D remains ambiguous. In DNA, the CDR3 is TGCAGTGCTCCCAAGGATACGCAGTATTTT. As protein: CSAPKDTQYF.